These 24 T cell receptor beta chains were all obtained from the same sample, sequenced in a study of blood T cell repertoires in COVID-19. Using immunoSEQ multiplex PCR, the repertoire was profiled, and TCRdb retains in-frame clones only, with some absent. The sample has about 71,000 clones; approximately 89% are singletons. The sample consisted of peripheral blood. These TCRs come from a man of 80 years or more with acute or convalescent COVID-19.

V is TRBV12-3 or TRBV12-4 and J is TRBJ2-2; TRBD2 might be the D (6 bases). This CDR3 is built from 13 residues. V was shortened by 3 bases and J by 7 bases, with 9 bases between the two germline ends. The CDR3 DNA sequence: TGTGCCAGCAGTTTCACGGAGGGCGGGGAGCTGTTTTTT. Translated, it gives CASSFTEGGELFF.

The gene calls are TRBV28 and TRBJ2-3, with 7 bases identical to TRBD1. V was pared by 2 bases and J by 7 bases, with 9 bases of the junction left unmatched. This CDR3 comprises 15 residues. Looked up from germline, CDR1 is MDHEN and CDR2 is SYDVKM. This chain's CDR3 is CASSLARTGANTQYF. CDR3 nucleotide sequence: TGTGCCAGCAGTTTAGCTCGGACAGGCGCTAATACGCAGTATTTT.

The rearrangement joins TRBV10-3 to TRBJ2-7; 12 nucleotides line up with TRBD2. V lost 0 bases, J lost 5 bases, and 2 bases stayed unmatched. CDR3 size: 15 residues. CDR1 is ENHRY and CDR2 is SYGVKD in the germline V gene. CDR3 protein: CAISESTSGSNEQYF. The CDR3 bases are TGTGCCATCAGTGAGTCGACTAGCGGGAGTAACGAGCAGTACTTC.

V and J are TRBV11-1 and TRBJ2-1; TRBD2 matches at 8 bases. This CDR3 region has 13 residues. After removal of 7 bases from V and 9 bases from J, the junction contained 8 bases not matched to a gene. Germline V gene lookup returns CDR1 SGHAT and CDR2 FQDESV (reference sequence). DNA for the CDR3: TGTGCCAGCAACGGGGGGGCCGAAGGTGAGCAGTTCTTC. Its translation is CASNGGAEGEQFF.

V gene TRBV7-9 combines with J gene TRBJ2-3, with 8 bases identical to TRBD2. The CDR3 has 17 amino acids. CDR1 SEHNR and CDR2 FQNEAQ come from the germline V gene (reference sequence). V was clipped by 4 bases and J by 2 bases; unmatched bases: 11. The CDR3 nucleotides read TGTGCCAGCAGCTGGGTGAGGAGCGGGGGTTTCACAGATACGCAGTATTTT. It translates to CASSWVRSGGFTDTQYF.

The rearrangement joins TRBV3-1 (or the pseudogene TRBV3-2) to TRBJ2-7; D gene unclear. Looked up from germline, CDR1 is LGHDT and CDR2 is YNNKEL (reference sequence). Trimming took off 4 bases at V and 5 bases at J, with 9 bases between the two ends. This CDR3 is 12 amino acids long. This CDR3 reads CASSLAPHEQYF. The CDR3 coding sequence is TGTGCCAGCAGCCTAGCCCCCCACGAGCAGTACTTC.

The CDR3 region is CASSPRQGVEAFF. CDR3 nucleotides: TGTGCCAGCAGTCCCCGACAGGGGGTCGAAGCTTTCTTT. The chain is built from TRBV12-3 or TRBV12-4 and TRBJ1-1, with TRBD1 matching over 9 bases. The CDR3 runs to 13 residues. J was trimmed by 8 bases and V by 5 bases; bases with no gene match: 6.

This rearrangement joins TRBV6-5 to TRBJ1-4; maybe TRBD1 (6 bases). V was pared by 3 bases and J by 2 bases, with 13 bases between. This CDR3 is 16 amino acids long. From germline, CDR1 is MNHEY and CDR2 SVGAGI. The CDR3 DNA sequence: TGTGCCAGCAGTTATAATATGGGGGCGACTAATGAAAAACTGTTTTTT. Translating gives CASSYNMGATNEKLFF.

The chain carries TRBV28 and TRBJ1-5; D gene ambiguous. The CDR3 extends over 12 amino acids. Germline loops: CDR1 MDHEN, CDR2 SYDVKM. V shed 2 bases and J shed 7 bases, with 6 bases lying between them. The CDR3 spells CASSLPGQPQHF. CDR3 nucleotides: TGTGCCAGCAGTTTACCCGGGCAGCCCCAGCATTTT.

The chain joins TRBV7-2 to TRBJ2-5, with 11 bases fitting TRBD1. The CDR3 consists of 17 residues. The J segment lost 5 bases and the V segment lost 1 base, leaving 9 bases of the junction unmatched. Germline V gives CDR1 SGHTA, CDR2 FQGNSA. CDR3 nucleotide sequence: TGTGCCAGCAGCTTAGAGGAGGACAGGGGGCCGGGGGAGACCCAGTACTTC. It translates to CASSLEEDRGPGETQYF.

The chain employs TRBV19 and TRBJ2-1; 9 bases line up with TRBD1. This CDR3 region has 15 residues. The V segment lost 5 bases and the J segment 4 bases; nucleotides outside the gene matches: 6. CDR1 and CDR2 from the germline V gene are LNHDA and SQIVND (reference sequence). The CDR3 DNA follows: TGTGCCAGTAGTCCCCGGACAGGGGTTTACAATGAGCAGTTCTTC. It yields the protein CASSPRTGVYNEQFF.

V is TRBV24-1 and J is TRBJ2-7; D is ambiguous. Deletions cut 9 bases from V and 3 bases from J, with 14 bases between. The CDR3 length is 13 residues. Germline V gives CDR1 KGHDR, CDR2 SFDVKD. The CDR3 bases are TGTGCCACCGCTCATACAGAGAACTACGAGCAGTACTTC. Its protein product is CATAHTENYEQYF.

The rearrangement joins TRBV27 to TRBJ2-1, with TRBD2 identical over 12 bases. Germline V gene lookup returns CDR1 MNHEY and CDR2 SMNVEV (reference sequence). V trimming: 5 bases; J trimming: 7 bases; junction bases outside the gene matches: 9. The CDR3 loop spans 16 amino acids. The CDR3 protein is CASSPYTSGGNNEQFF. CDR3 nucleotide sequence: TGTGCCAGCAGTCCTTATACTAGCGGGGGGAATAATGAGCAGTTCTTC.

The chain combines TRBV3-1 (or the pseudogene TRBV3-2) with TRBJ1-4; 7 nucleotides agree with TRBD1. The CDR3 covers 16 residues. CDR1 is LGHDT, CDR2 YNNKEL, per germline (reference sequence). V shed 4 bases and J 2 bases; nucleotides not matched to a gene: 7. The CDR3 loop is CASSLTQGTTNEKLFF. The CDR3, as DNA: TGTGCCAGCAGCCTCACACAGGGGACGACTAATGAAAAACTGTTTTTT.

The chain employs TRBV11-2 and TRBJ1-1; 8 bases are a match to TRBD1. Germline CDR1 reads SGHAT; CDR2 reads FQNNGV. V trimming: 4 bases; J trimming: 10 bases; junction bases outside the gene matches: 5. The CDR3 covers 12 residues. CDR3 residues: CASSSQGERAFF. The CDR3 DNA reads as TGTGCCAGCAGCTCACAGGGGGAGCGAGCTTTCTTT.

This chain links TRBV28 with TRBJ2-7; D is unresolved. From germline, CDR1 is MDHEN and CDR2 SYDVKM. The CDR3 length is 15 residues. V lost 2 bases to trimming and J lost 2 bases, with 13 bases between them. The CDR3 is CASSLPRTNTYEQYF. CDR3 in DNA: TGTGCCAGCAGTTTACCCAGAACTAATACCTACGAGCAGTACTTC.

The chain joins TRBV7-2 to TRBJ2-5, with 9 bases that match TRBD1. Germline lookup yields CDR1 SGHTA and CDR2 FQGNSA. This CDR3 comprises 16 residues. V trimming: 0 bases; J trimming: 1 base; junction bases outside the gene matches: 3. CDR3 sequence (DNA): TGTGCCAGCAGCTTAGCGGCACAGGGGGCCCAAGAGACCCAGTACTTC. Translation gives CASSLAAQGAQETQYF.

This chain joins TRBV2 and TRBJ1-4; D uncertain. Germline loops: CDR1 SNHLY, CDR2 FYNNEI. Trimming pared 1 base from V and 0 bases from J, leaving 6 bases between. The length of the CDR3 is 15 residues. CDR3 region: CASSEDSATNEKLFF. The CDR3 DNA reads as TGTGCCAGCAGTGAAGATTCTGCAACTAATGAAAAACTGTTTTTT. The variable domain in full, with the rest retrieved from reference TRBV2 and TRBJ1-4, is EPEVTQTPSHQVTQMGQEVILRCVPISNHLYFYWYRQILGQKVEFLVSFYNNEISEKSEIFDDQFSVERPDGSNFTLKIRSTKLEDSAMYFCASSEDSATNEKLFFGSGTQLSVL.

This chain connects TRBV19 to TRBJ2-6; 12 positions agree with TRBD1. CDR1 LNHDA and CDR2 SQIVND come from the germline V gene (reference sequence). Trimming cost V 3 bases and J 2 bases; bases outside gene matches: 8. This CDR3 region has 19 residues. CDR3 region: CASSIRDRGLITGANVLTF. DNA for the CDR3: TGTGCCAGTAGTATCCGGGACAGGGGGCTCATAACTGGGGCCAACGTCCTGACTTTC.

This clone was seen just once. V is TRBV6-6 and J is TRBJ2-3, with 9 bases matching TRBD1. The CDR3 totals 14 residues. The trim removed 6 bases at V and 4 bases at J, leaving 5 bases unmatched. CDR1 is MNHNY and CDR2 is SVGAGI in the germline V gene (reference sequence). DNA of the CDR3: TGTGCCAGCAGCCCACAGGGGGCAGCAGATACGCAGTATTTT. Its translation is CASSPQGAADTQYF.

The chain links TRBV29-1 to TRBJ2-2, with D perhaps TRBD1 (6 bases). With 5 bases removed from V and 4 bases from J, the gap between germline ends came to 8 bases. In germline, CDR1 is SQVTM, CDR2 ANQGSEA. The CDR3 sequence is 12 residues long. CDR3 protein: CSVTGFTGELFF. The DNA of the CDR3 is TGCAGCGTTACAGGGTTCACCGGGGAGCTGTTTTTT.

The rearrangement uses TRBV7-2 and TRBJ1-1, with D perhaps TRBD1 (6 bases). The CDR3 totals 14 residues. Germline loops: CDR1 SGHTA, CDR2 FQGNSA. Trimming cost V 1 base and J 3 bases, with 9 bases left between them. For the CDR3, the DNA is TGTGCCAGCAGCTTAGTAGGGGGTGACACTGAAGCTTTCTTT. Its translation is CASSLVGGDTEAFF.

This clone was recorded once. The gene calls are TRBV3-1 (or the pseudogene TRBV3-2) and TRBJ2-7; perhaps TRBD1 as D (5 bases). This CDR3 has 14 residues. Germline CDR1 is LGHDT and CDR2 is YNNKEL (reference sequence). Trimming pared 4 bases from V and 0 bases from J, leaving 10 bases between. The CDR3 loop is CASSLQGSSYEQYF. CDR3 bases: TGTGCCAGCAGCCTCCAGGGTAGCTCCTACGAGCAGTACTTC.

The chain carries TRBV9 and TRBJ1-6; possibly TRBD1 for D (6 bases). This CDR3 has 15 residues. CDR1 is SGDLS and CDR2 is YYNGEE in the germline V gene. Trimming left V 0 bases short and J 8 bases short, with 12 bases between. The CDR3 nucleotides are TGTGCCAGCAGCGTAGGGTCAGGGGTAGATTCACCCCTCCACTTT. This sequence encodes CASSVGSGVDSPLHF.